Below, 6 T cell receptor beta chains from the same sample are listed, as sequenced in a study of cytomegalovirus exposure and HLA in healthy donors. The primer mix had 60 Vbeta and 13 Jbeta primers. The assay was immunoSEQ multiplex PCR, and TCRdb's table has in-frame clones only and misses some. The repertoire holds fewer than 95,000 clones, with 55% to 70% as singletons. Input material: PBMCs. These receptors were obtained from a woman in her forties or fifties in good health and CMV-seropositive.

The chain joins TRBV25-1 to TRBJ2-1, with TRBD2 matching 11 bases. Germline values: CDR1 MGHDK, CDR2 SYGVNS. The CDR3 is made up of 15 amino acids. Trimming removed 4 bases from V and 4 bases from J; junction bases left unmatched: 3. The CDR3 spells CASSGSGGAYNEQFF. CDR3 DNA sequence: TGTGCCAGCAGTGGTAGCGGGGGGGCTTACAATGAGCAGTTCTTC.

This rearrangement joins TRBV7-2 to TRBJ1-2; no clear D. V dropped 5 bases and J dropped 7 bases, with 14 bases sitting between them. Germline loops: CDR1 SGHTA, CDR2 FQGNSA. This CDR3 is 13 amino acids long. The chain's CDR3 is CASSPSLAGGYTF. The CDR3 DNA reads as TGTGCCAGCAGCCCTTCTCTCGCGGGTGGCTACACCTTC.

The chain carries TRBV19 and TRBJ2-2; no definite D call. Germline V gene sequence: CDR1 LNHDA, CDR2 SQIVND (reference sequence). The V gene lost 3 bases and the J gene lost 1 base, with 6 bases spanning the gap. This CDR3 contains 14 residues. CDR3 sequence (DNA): TGTGCCAGTAGTATTGAGGTGAACACCGGGGAGCTGTTTTTT. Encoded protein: CASSIEVNTGELFF.

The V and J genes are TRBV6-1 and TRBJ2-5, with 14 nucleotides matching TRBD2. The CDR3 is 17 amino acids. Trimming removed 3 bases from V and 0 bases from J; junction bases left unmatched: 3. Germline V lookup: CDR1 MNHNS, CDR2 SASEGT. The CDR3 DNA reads TGTGCCAGCAGTGAGACTAGCGGGGGGGCAAACCAAGAGACCCAGTACTTC. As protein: CASSETSGGANQETQYF.

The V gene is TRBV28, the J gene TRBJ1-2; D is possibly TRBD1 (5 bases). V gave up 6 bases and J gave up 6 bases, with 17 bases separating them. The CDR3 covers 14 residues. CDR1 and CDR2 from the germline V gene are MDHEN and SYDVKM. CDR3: CASRSPQGPNGYTF. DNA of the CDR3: TGTGCCAGCAGGTCGCCCCAGGGCCCAAATGGCTACACCTTC.

As DNA, the CDR3 is TGCAGCGTTGGTAAAACTGAAGCTTTCTTT. This sequence encodes CSVGKTEAFF. The V and J genes are TRBV29-1 and TRBJ1-1; D remains unclear. Germline loops: CDR1 SQVTM, CDR2 ANQGSEA. CDR3 length: 10 amino acids. The germline V and J ends were trimmed by 4 bases and 5 bases, with 5 bases remaining between them.